This T cell receptor (beta chain) was captured in a study of regulatory T cells in long-lasting Graves disease. Through Arm-PCR of CDR3 regions and iRepertoire HTBI primers, TCR beta libraries were built. TCRdb re-called the multiplex PCR reads with MiXCR, one entry per CDR3 protein. The sample holds about 430,000 distinct CDR3 sequences, around 23% seen once. Time point noted: persistent/refractory GD, antithyroid drugs over 5 years with positive TRAb. Making the TCR library involved RNA that had been extracted from PBMCs. This CDR3 spans 15 amino acids. Germline V gene lookup returns CDR1 GTSNPN and CDR2 SVGIG (reference sequence). V gave up 2 bases and J gave up 4 bases, with 15 bases separating them.

The sequenced sample was peripheral blood mononuclear cells (PBMCs), obtained when the disease was refractory, from a patient treated with antithyroid drugs. This sequence joins TRBV30 and TRBJ2-1; D perhaps matches TRBD1 (6 bases). This clonotype was obtained from a female donor with Graves disease. Here the CDR3 DNA reads TGTGCCTGGAGTTCGGGACACTCCGCTTACAATGAGCAGTTCTTC. It specifies CAWSSGHSAYNEQFF.